One sample yielded the 8 T cell receptor beta chains listed below, sequenced in a study of T cells in Graves' hyperthyroidism and ophthalmopathy. RNA transcripts gave rise to amplified TCR beta CDR3 regions. First-round RT-PCR of the TCR CDR3 relied on the HTBI primer set. TCRdb called the multiplex PCR reads again in MiXCR, with one record for every CDR3 protein. The sample includes fewer than 900,000 distinct CDR3 sequences, about 16% seen only once; the top ten take under 8.5%. The sample taken for sequencing was blood. These receptors were taken from a man aged 18 to 30 with Graves' hyperthyroidism.

This clonotype was detected a few times. Germline is not matched at one junction end, which may reflect a read error. The V gene is TRBV20-1, the J gene TRBJ2-2; D is ambiguous. Germline V lookup: CDR1 DFQATT, CDR2 SNEGSKA (reference sequence). The CDR3 extends over 12 amino acids. The CDR3 DNA follows: TGCAGTGCCCGACTGAACGCCGGGGAGCTGTTTTTT. Its translation is CSARLNAGELFF.

This clonotype was seen more than once but under ten times. This rearrangement joins TRBV30 to TRBJ1-5; D not resolved. Germline CDR1 GTSNPN, CDR2 SVGIG (reference sequence). V lost 3 bases and J 5 bases, leaving 14 bases between the germline ends. This CDR3 has 14 residues. The CDR3 protein is CAWSRRGNDQPQHF. The CDR3 DNA sequence: TGTGCCTGGAGCCGTCGGGGAAATGATCAGCCCCAGCATTTT.

This clonotype was counted ten times or more. This CDR3 reads CASSLEGIRQYF. The CDR3, as DNA: TGTGCCAGCAGCTTAGAGGGGATTAGGCAGTATTTT. The chain carries TRBV11-2 and TRBJ2-3; D is unresolved. Germline CDR1 and CDR2: SGHAT and FQNNGV. Trimming pared 0 bases from V and 11 bases from J, leaving 9 bases between. The CDR3 is 12 amino acids.

The chain uses TRBV7-2 and TRBJ1-3, with D possibly being TRBD1 (6 bases). Germline CDR1 and CDR2: SGHTA and FQGNSA. V was shortened by 5 bases and J by 4 bases, with 27 bases between the two germline ends. The CDR3 runs to 19 residues. CDR3 sequence reads: CASSGFTPGQTARGNTIYF. The CDR3 DNA reads as TGTGCCAGCAGCGGCTTCACCCCCGGACAGACCGCTAGAGGAAACACCATATATTTT.

This sequence joins TRBV5-1 and TRBJ2-1; 10 bases are a match to TRBD2. Germline V gives CDR1 SGHRS, CDR2 YFSETQ. J was trimmed by 1 base and V by 0 bases; bases with no gene match: 1. The CDR3 is 16 residues long. The CDR3 bases are TGCGCCAGCAGCTTGGAAGCGGGAGGGTCCTACAATGAGCAGTTCTTC. As protein: CASSLEAGGSYNEQFF.

Only a few counts were recorded for this clonotype. The V and J genes are TRBV9 and TRBJ1-4, with 8 nucleotides matching TRBD1. Germline V CDR1 and CDR2: SGDLS, YYNGEE. V shed 4 bases, J shed 8 bases, and the junction held 7 bases outside the gene matches. The CDR3 consists of 14 residues. As DNA, the CDR3 is TGTGCCAGCAGCCCTCGGACAGGGAACGAAAAACTGTTTTTT. Protein product: CASSPRTGNEKLFF.

This clonotype appeared many times. The chain couples TRBV25-1 to TRBJ2-3, with 10 bases that match TRBD1. Unmatched junction bases numbered 7, after V lost 5 bases and J lost 2 bases. Per germline, CDR1 MGHDK and CDR2 SYGVNS. This CDR3 is built from 16 residues. CDR3 sequence: CASSSKRQGATDTQYF. The CDR3, as DNA: TGTGCCAGCAGTTCCAAACGACAGGGGGCCACAGATACGCAGTATTTT.

The chain carries TRBV20-1 and TRBJ1-5; no clear D gene. This CDR3 comprises 11 residues. The germline V gene encodes CDR1 DFQATT and CDR2 SNEGSKA (reference sequence). V was cut by 1 base and J by 11 bases, with 9 bases left in between. The CDR3 DNA reads as TGCAGTGCTAGAGTCGGGGTATCCCAGCATTTT. It yields the protein CSARVGVSQHF.